Listed below are T cell receptor beta chains from one sample, sequenced in a study of control samples from healthy donors and cancer patients. Repertoires were generated with immunoSEQ multiplex PCR, while TCRdb's copy carries only in-frame clones and drops some. Among about 110,000 clones, roughly four fifths were seen once, and the ten largest hold approximately 6.7%. The sequencing sample was made of blood. The receptor set was obtained from a man aged 18 to 29 in good health. CDR3s include the opening cysteine and the closing phenylalanine or tryptophan. D genes are given only for firm matches. Size tells how often a clone was seen (once, few, many) or the class of an expanded clone, and some rows leave it out.

d_gene	v_gene	j_gene	abundance	CDR3nt	CDR3aa
-	TRBV5-6	TRBJ2-3	few	TGTGCCAGCAGCTTGGACTATCCCCGGGGGTTGCAGTATTTT	CASSLDYPRGLQYF
-	TRBV6-5	TRBJ1-6	-	TGTGCCAGCAGTTACTCGCAGGGCCCAAATTCACCCCTCCACTTT	CASSYSQGPNSPLHF
-	TRBV12-5	TRBJ1-3	once	TGTGCTAGTGTCCAGCAGGGGGGAAACACCATATATTTT	CASVQQGGNTIYF
TRBD1	TRBV7-2	TRBJ2-5	once	TGTGCCAGCAGCTCGACAGGGCATGGAGAGACCCAGTACTTC	CASSSTGHGETQYF
-	TRBV5-1	TRBJ1-2	-	TGCGCCAGCAGCCTGGACGGAGCCTCTAACTATGGCTACACCTTC	CASSLDGASNYGYTF
TRBD1	TRBV5-1	TRBJ1-6	-	TGCGCCAGCAGCTTGGACCGGGACAGGGAGTATTCACCCCTCCACTTT	CASSLDRDREYSPLHF
-	TRBV6-6	TRBJ2-2	once	TGTGCCAGCAGCCTATGGACCGGGGAGCTGTTTTTT	CASSLWTGELFF
-	TRBV10-2	TRBJ1-5	many	TGCGCCAGCAGTGAATCAGGTTTCAATCAGCCCCAGCATTTT	CASSESGFNQPQHF
-	TRBV30	TRBJ2-1	few	TGTGCCTGGAGTGGGGGAGCCAGCTCCTACAATGAGCAGTTCTTC	CAWSGGASSYNEQFF
-	TRBV30	TRBJ2-3	-	TGTGCCTGGAGTCTAGCCTCCGTTCGTTGGTATTTT	CAWSLASVRWYF
TRBD1	TRBV15	TRBJ1-5	few	TGTGCCACCAGCAGGGCCACGGACAGGGTAGGTCAGCCCCAGCATTTT	CATSRATDRVGQPQHF
-	TRBV19	TRBJ2-1	-	TGTGCCAGTGGAACGGCGTACGGGTTGATGGAGTTCTTC	CASGTAYGLMEFF
-	TRBV28	TRBJ2-7	-	TGTGCCATCTCCCGGGCCGTCCCGTCCTACGAGCAGTACTTC	CAISRAVPSYEQYF
-	TRBV28	TRBJ1-5	-	TGTGCCAGCAGTTTCAGCTGGGCGAATCAGCCCCAGCATTTT	CASSFSWANQPQHF
-	TRBV27	TRBJ1-1	-	TGTGCCAGCAGTTTATCGGTTATGAACACTGAAGCTTTCTTT	CASSLSVMNTEAFF
-	TRBV19	TRBJ1-1	-	TGTGCCAGTACCTATCCAGCGGAGGGCTTGAACACTGAAGCTTTCTTT	CASTYPAEGLNTEAFF
TRBD1	TRBV3-1/TRBV3-2	TRBJ1-4	-	TGTGCCAGCAGCCAACGTCGACAGGGTCTTAATGAAAAACTGTTTTTT	CASSQRRQGLNEKLFF
-	TRBV7-2	TRBJ1-2	-	TGTGCCAGCAGCTTAAAGGGGAAAGTGAATGGCTACACCTTC	CASSLKGKVNGYTF
-	TRBV10-3	TRBJ2-3	-	TGTGCCATCAGTGAGTCGAGGTGGGGGGCCGACACAGATACGCAGTATTTT	CAISESRWGADTDTQYF
-	TRBV5-1	TRBJ2-5	-	TGCGCCACCCGGGGAAATCCCGACCCACAAGAGACCCAGTACTTC	CATRGNPDPQETQYF